This T cell receptor (beta chain) came from a study of T cell changes during pregnancy in multiple sclerosis. TCRdb's table, derived via immunoSEQ multiplex PCR, lists solely in-frame clones and lacks some. The sample includes approximately 44,000 clones, around nine tenths seen only once; the top ten take about 0.7%. Germline V gene sequence: CDR1 MNHNY, CDR2 SVGAGI (reference sequence). Trimming stripped 7 bases from V and 1 base from J, with 6 bases between. This CDR3 has 12 residues. The sequence derives from a female donor with multiple sclerosis, enrolled in a pregnancy study. This chain links TRBV6-6 with TRBJ2-3; D ambiguous. This sample comprised CD4+ T cells from peripheral blood mononuclear cells, obtained before pregnancy. In DNA, the CDR3 is TGTGCCAGCACCACTGGCACAGATACGCAGTATTTT. Its translation: CASTTGTDTQYF.